A single sample gave rise to the 5 T cell receptor beta chains below, sequenced in a study of PD-1 blockade in classical Hodgkin lymphoma. TCRdb keeps only in-frame clones here, not all; method: immunoSEQ multiplex PCR. The sample shows some 33,000 clones, approximately 70% of them seen only once. Noted time point: cycle 4 day 1 (C4D1), after less than seven weeks of nivolumab. Every patient had relapsed following autologous stem cell transplantation, and cohorts differed in brentuximab vedotin exposure. The source was peripheral blood mononuclear cells (PBMCs), collected before the fourth cycle of nivolumab. These receptors all stem from a human donor with classical Hodgkin lymphoma.

This chain joins TRBV4-2 and TRBJ2-5; D may be TRBD1 or TRBD2 (6 bases each). The CDR3 runs 17 residues. Per germline, CDR1 LGHNA and CDR2 YNFKEQ. The V end lost 1 base, the J end lost 2 bases, and 17 bases lay between the germline ends. CDR3 sequence (DNA): TGTGCCAGCAGCCAAGGGGAGGTGGGGGGCCCGCAAGAGACCCAGTACTTC. Amino acids: CASSQGEVGGPQETQYF.

In nucleotides, the CDR3 is TGTGCCAGCTCACCATCGGCAACCACAGATACGCAGTATTTT. As protein: CASSPSATTDTQYF. The rearrangement uses TRBV18 and TRBJ2-3; unclear D gene. The CDR3 length is 14 residues. V lost 2 bases, J lost 2 bases, and 8 bases lay in between. The V gene's germline CDR1 is KGHSH and CDR2 LQKENI.

The chain is built from TRBV13 and TRBJ1-1; 7 bases align to TRBD1. CDR3 length: 18 amino acids. The J segment lost 0 bases and the V segment lost 6 bases, leaving 16 bases of the junction unmatched. Germline CDR1 reads PRHDT; CDR2 reads FYEKMQ (reference sequence). CDR3 DNA: TGTGCCAGCAGTTCCTTAACCCTCACAGGGGAAATGAACACTGAAGCTTTCTTT. It translates to CASSSLTLTGEMNTEAFF.

V is TRBV28 and J is TRBJ2-1; D is ambiguous. The germline gives CDR1 MDHEN, CDR2 SYDVKM. This CDR3 contains 20 residues. V was pared by 3 bases and J by 3 bases, with 27 bases between. CDR3 coding DNA: TGTGCCAGCAGTTTTCTACTGACTGGGCTATCCAATCTTTACTACAATGAGCAGTTCTTC. Translating it yields CASSFLLTGLSNLYYNEQFF.

V gene TRBV6-6 combines with J gene TRBJ2-7; 7 nucleotides match TRBD2. V trimming: 8 bases; J trimming: 3 bases; junction bases outside the gene matches: 4. Germline V gene lookup returns CDR1 MNHNY and CDR2 SVGAGI (reference sequence). The CDR3 sequence is 12 residues long. CDR3 sequence: CASGGSGYEQYF. The CDR3 region has the DNA TGTGCCAGCGGCGGGAGCGGCTACGAGCAGTACTTC.